This T cell receptor beta chain came from a study of beta chain features in type 1 diabetes. For the study at large: Sorted cells from all samples, numbering over 85,000,000, were examined.

Isolated RNA was reverse transcribed in full, so expressed TCRB transcripts were sequenced. An average of around 3.5 million reads was obtained for naive, central memory and regulatory T cell samples. Only in-frame clones appear in the TCRdb table, and some are missing; sequencing was by immunoSEQ multiplex PCR. Among about 660,000 clones listed, over 12% were seen once. Broader study findings: Patients with Type 1 diabetes showed moderately but significantly shorter TCRB CDR3s in all four CD4+ subsets. PCR might favor shorter templates, equally in patients and controls.

Comments on this clone: What it binds is unknown.

There are 15 residues in the CDR3. Sample: naive CD4+ T cells from blood. This TCR derives from a man between 18 and 29 years old with type 1 diabetes. The chain links TRBV1 to TRBJ2-7; no check of the table's D call, TRBD2, against the DNA was made. TRBV1 is flagged as a pseudogene. The CDR3 protein is CTSSRSPGKPYEQYF. The DNA for the CDR3 is TGCACCAGCAGCCGATCACCCGGGAAACCCTACGAGCAGTACTTC.